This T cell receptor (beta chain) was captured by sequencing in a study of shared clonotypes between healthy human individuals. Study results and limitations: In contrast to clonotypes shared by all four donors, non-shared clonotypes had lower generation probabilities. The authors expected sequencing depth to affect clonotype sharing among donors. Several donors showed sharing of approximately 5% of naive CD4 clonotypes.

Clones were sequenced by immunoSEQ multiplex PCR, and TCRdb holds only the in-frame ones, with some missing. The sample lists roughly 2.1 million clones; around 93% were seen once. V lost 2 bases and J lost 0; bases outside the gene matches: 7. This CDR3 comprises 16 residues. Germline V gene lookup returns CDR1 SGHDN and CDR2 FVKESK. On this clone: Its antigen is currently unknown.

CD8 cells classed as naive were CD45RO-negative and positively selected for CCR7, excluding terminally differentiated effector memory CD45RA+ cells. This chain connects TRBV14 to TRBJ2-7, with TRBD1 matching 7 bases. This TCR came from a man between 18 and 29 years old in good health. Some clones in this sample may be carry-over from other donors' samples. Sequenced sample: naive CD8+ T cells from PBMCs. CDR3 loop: CASSQYVSGGSYEQYF. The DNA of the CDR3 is TGTGCCAGCAGCCAATACGTTTCAGGGGGCTCCTACGAGCAGTACTTC.